The TCR beta chain described here comes from a study of naive and memory T cell subsets (dated 2017 in TCRdb). For the wider study: An open-source, UMI-based TCR alpha and beta sequencing pipeline was applied to sorted naive and memory peripheral blood T cell subsets. Complete agreement was observed between the functional CMV T cell responses and the IgG serology results. RNA was DNase-treated and reverse transcribed with TCR constant-region primers, mostly using SuperScript III. The paper's findings and limits, for the study overall: RNA-based TCR counts may be influenced by expression changes linked to T cell activation and differentiation. Once error correction was done, more than 95% of naive TCR sequences showed up just once, which made the naive abundance distributions much steeper than those of the memory subsets. In both CD4 and CD8 cells, the Gini index increased while Shannon and inverse Simpson diversity decreased from naive through CM, EM and EMRA. The abundance of TCRs followed a power law with an exponent that differed between naive and memory subsets yet stayed consistent across the three individuals. Single alpha or beta chain sequences, rather than paired alpha/beta receptors, were used to define clonotypes. The repertoire findings for the naive and memory subsets could not be validated against a ground truth because none was available.

The library came from UMI-ligation and nested PCR. The beta constant-region primer was an equimolar mix of two oligonucleotides covering both TRBC1 and TRBC2. Four rounds of PCR, combining the SP2 primer with nested alpha and beta constant-region primers, were used to amplify the ligated cDNA. A single-stranded oligonucleotide bearing the SP2 primer plus a 12-nucleotide UMI was ligated onto the 3' end of the cDNA by T4 RNA ligase 1. Incubation of the ligation reaction lasted 20-24 hours at 16 degrees C. To avoid over-amplification, PCR2 was usually performed as a SYBR Green qPCR and halted once a predetermined threshold was reached. Apart from the first purification, every purification step used Agencourt AMPure XP magnetic beads. Library amounts were measured by Qubit and library quality was assessed on a TapeStation, where the main peak was expected at around 650 bp. The pooled libraries were sequenced on an Illumina MiSeq using v2 2x251 paired-end kits, which usually yielded roughly 0.85-2.3 million reads per sample. Each sample's library went into the pool at 4 to 5 nM, and roughly 5-8% PhiX was added to help with cluster recognition. The authors' pipeline ran thus. Decombinator assigned V and J genes to Demultiplexor-processed FASTQ reads by tag matching, allowing a single base-pair mismatch. UMIs were used by Collapsinator to correct both sequencing errors and frequency errors arising from PCR heterogeneity. CDR3Translator translated TCRs and extracted CDR3s from the conserved cysteine to the FGXG phenylalanine, flagging non-productive sequences. Repertoires were subsampled to equal numbers of UMI-defined TCRs before Gini, Shannon entropy and inverse Simpson indices were calculated. Clonotype abundance distributions were fitted to a power law by maximum likelihood within the linear range. Similar UMI counts, unique TCR numbers and clonal distributions were obtained with the pipeline and with MIGEC on one naive CD8 sample. Repertoires were searched for around 7,300 CMV-associated CDR3 sequences compiled from VDJdb and a published dataset. Using fastp at Q25 and MiXCR, TCRdb reprocessed the public reads and kept productive beta chains. Duplicate CDR3 protein sequences are folded into a single record with the most common DNA and genes. Clone size and V and J calls follow TCRdb, not the original study. A total of about 120,000 distinct CDR3 sequences appear in this sample, around 35% of them only once. Approximately 0.9% of the sample is taken by the ten largest.

TCR alpha and beta chain libraries were amplified separately from the second PCR step onward. To determine each donor's CMV status, fresh PBMCs were stimulated overnight with CMV viral lysate, and IFNgamma production from CD4+ T cells was then assessed. Using Miltenyi beads, CD4 T cells were first positively selected, and CD8 T cells were then positively selected from the CD4-negative fraction. After staining for CD3, CD4, CD8, CD45RA, CD27 and a live/dead dye, cells were sorted on a BD Aria II into four subsets based on CD45RA and CD27. Three healthy volunteers provided blood, and the blood of each volunteer was split into CD4 and CD8 T cells and then into four differentiation subsets. Around 110 ml of peripheral blood was taken from each donor, and PBMC were separated by density-gradient centrifugation on Ficoll-Paque PLUS. Sorted cells were lysed in RLT buffer, after which RNA was extracted using a Qiagen RNeasy kit and stored at -80 degrees C.

Remarks on this clonotype: The target of this receptor is not known. It has no much larger one-base neighbor in the sample; base qualities were not kept.

The CDR3 contains 13 residues, cysteine and phenylalanine counted. Only the CDR3 region is kept as DNA, spanning 39 bases read in frame from base 1. The V end loses 8 bases and the J end loses 8 bases, and a stretch of 15 bases separates them. For CDR1 and CDR2, the germline V gene lists SNHLY and FYNNEI. The sequence links TRBV2 to TRBJ1-4; the D gene remains uncertain. This TCR was sampled from a human donor in good health. The material sequenced was central memory CD4+ T cells from blood. Reading the label with the study, this specimen's cell subset or site is: central memory, CD45RA- CD27+. At the DNA level, the sequence is TGTGCCAGCCGCGGCCCGGTGGGCGAAAAACTGTTTTTT. Its amino acids are CASRGPVGEKLFF.